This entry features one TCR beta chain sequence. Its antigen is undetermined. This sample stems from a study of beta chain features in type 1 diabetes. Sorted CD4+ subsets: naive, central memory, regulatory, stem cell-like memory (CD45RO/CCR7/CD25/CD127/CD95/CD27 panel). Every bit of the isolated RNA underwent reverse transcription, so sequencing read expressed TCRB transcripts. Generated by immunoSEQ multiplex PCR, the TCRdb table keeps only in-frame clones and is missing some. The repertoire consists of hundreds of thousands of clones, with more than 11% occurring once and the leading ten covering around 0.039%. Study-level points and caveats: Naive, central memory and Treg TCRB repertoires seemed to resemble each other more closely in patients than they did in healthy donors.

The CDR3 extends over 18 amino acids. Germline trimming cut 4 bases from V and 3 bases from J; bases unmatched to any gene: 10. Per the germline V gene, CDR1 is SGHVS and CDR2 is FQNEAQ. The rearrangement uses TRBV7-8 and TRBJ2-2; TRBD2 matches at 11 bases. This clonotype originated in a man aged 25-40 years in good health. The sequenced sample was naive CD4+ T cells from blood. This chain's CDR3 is CASSSGTSGSHYTGELFF. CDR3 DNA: TGTGCCAGCAGCTCGGGGACTAGCGGTTCTCATTACACCGGGGAGCTGTTTTTT.